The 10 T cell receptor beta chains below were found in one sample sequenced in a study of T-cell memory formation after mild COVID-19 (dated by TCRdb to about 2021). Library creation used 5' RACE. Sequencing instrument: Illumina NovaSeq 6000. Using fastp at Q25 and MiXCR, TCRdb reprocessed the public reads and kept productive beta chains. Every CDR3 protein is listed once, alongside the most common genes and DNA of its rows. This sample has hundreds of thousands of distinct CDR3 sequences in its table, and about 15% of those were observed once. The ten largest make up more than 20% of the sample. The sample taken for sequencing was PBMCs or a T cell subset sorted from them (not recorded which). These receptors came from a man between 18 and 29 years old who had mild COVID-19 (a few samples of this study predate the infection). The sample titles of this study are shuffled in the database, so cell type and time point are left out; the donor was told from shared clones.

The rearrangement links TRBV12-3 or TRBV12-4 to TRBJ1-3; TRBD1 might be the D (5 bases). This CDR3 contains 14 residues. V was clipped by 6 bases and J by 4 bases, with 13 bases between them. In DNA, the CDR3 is TGTGCCAGCAGACTAGGGACGGCGGGAAACACCATATATTTT. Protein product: CASRLGTAGNTIYF.

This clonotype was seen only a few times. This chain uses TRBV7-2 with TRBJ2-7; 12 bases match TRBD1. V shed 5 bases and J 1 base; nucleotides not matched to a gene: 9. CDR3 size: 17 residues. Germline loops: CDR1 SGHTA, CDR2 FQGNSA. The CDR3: CASSDGTGGVKSYEQYF. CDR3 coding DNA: TGTGCCAGCAGCGACGGGACAGGGGGCGTTAAGTCCTACGAGCAGTACTTC.

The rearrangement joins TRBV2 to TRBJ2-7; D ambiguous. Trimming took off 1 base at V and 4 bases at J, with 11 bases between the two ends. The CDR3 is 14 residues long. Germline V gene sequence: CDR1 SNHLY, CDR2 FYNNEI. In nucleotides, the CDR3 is TGTGCCAGCAGTGAAGGTGGGGTAGTTTACGAGCAGTACTTC. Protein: CASSEGGVVYEQYF.

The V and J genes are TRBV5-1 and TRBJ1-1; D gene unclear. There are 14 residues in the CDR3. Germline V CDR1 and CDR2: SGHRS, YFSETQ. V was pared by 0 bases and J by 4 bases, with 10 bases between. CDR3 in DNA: TGCGCCAGCAGCTTGGCCCCAGAGTTCACTGAAGCTTTCTTT. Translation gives CASSLAPEFTEAFF.

The CDR3 spells CASSAKSTDTQYF. DNA of the CDR3: TGTGCCAGCAGTGCGAAAAGCACAGATACGCAGTATTTT. This chain links TRBV6-5 with TRBJ2-3; D remains unclear. Germline loops: CDR1 MNHEY, CDR2 SVGAGI. This CDR3 is 13 amino acids long. V was clipped by 5 bases and J by 0 bases, with 6 bases between them.

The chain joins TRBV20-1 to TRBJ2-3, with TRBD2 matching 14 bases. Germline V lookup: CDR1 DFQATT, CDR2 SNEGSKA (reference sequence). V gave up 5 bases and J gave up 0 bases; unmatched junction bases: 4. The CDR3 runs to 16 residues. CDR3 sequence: CSAGGTSGGSTDTQYF. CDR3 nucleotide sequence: TGCAGTGCTGGAGGGACTAGCGGGGGTAGCACAGATACGCAGTATTTT.

This CDR3 reads CATSDKTWVGNQPQHF. The CDR3 nucleotides are TGTGCCACCAGTGATAAGACTTGGGTGGGCAATCAGCCCCAGCATTTT. The V and J genes are TRBV24-1 and TRBJ1-5; D is unresolved. CDR3 length: 16 amino acids. V dropped 3 bases and J dropped 2 bases, with 13 bases sitting between them. CDR1 and CDR2 (germline): KGHDR, SFDVKD.

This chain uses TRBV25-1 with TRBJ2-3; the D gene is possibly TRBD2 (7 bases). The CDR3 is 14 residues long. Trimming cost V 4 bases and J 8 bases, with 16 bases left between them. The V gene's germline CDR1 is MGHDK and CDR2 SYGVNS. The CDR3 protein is CASSGGLGGGTQYF. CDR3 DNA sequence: TGTGCCAGCAGTGGGGGACTGGGAGGGGGTACGCAGTATTTT.

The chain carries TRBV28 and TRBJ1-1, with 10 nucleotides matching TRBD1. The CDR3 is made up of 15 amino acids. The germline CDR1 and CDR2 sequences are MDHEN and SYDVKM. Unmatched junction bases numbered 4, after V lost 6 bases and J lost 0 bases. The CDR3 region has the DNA TGTGCCAGCAGAATGGGACAGGGGATGAACACTGAAGCTTTCTTT. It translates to CASRMGQGMNTEAFF.

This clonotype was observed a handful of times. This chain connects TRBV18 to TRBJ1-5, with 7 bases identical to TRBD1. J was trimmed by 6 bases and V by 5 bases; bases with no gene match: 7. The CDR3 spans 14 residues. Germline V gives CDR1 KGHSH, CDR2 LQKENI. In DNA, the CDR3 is TGTGCCAGCTCATCCGACAGGGAAGGTCAGCCCCAGCATTTT. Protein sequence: CASSSDREGQPQHF.